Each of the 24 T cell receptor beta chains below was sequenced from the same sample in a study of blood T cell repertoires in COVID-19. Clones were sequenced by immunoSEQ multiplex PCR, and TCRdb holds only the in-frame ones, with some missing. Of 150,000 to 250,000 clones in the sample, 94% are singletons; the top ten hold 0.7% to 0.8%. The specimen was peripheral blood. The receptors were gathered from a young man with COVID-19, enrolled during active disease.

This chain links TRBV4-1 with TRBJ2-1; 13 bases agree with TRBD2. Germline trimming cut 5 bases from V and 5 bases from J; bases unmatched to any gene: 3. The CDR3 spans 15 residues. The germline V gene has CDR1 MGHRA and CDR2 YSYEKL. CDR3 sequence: CASSYGTSGNNEQFF. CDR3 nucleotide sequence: TGCGCCAGCAGCTATGGGACTAGCGGGAACAATGAGCAGTTCTTC.

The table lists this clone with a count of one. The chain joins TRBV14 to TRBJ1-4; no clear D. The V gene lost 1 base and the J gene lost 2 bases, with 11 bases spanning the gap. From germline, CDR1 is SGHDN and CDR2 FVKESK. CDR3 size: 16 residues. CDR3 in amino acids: CASSQGSYVTNEKLFF. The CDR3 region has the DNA TGTGCCAGCAGCCAAGGGAGTTACGTCACTAATGAAAAACTGTTTTTT.

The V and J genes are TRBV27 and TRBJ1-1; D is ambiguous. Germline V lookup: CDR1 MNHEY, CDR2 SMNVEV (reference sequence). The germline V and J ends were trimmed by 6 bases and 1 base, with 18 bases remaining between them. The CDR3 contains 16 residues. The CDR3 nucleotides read TGTGCCAGCAGGCCTAAACTTTACGCGGCGAACACTGAAGCTTTCTTT. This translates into CASRPKLYAANTEAFF.

The CDR3 DNA follows: TGTGCCAGCAGCTTGGGGGGGAACAGGGGCCCCGAGCAGTACTTC. Protein: CASSLGGNRGPEQYF. The chain recombines TRBV5-4 with TRBJ2-7; 7 bases are a match to TRBD1. Germline CDR1 and CDR2: SGHNT and YYREEE (reference sequence). This CDR3 contains 15 residues. J was trimmed by 6 bases and V by 0 bases; bases with no gene match: 9.

Here the CDR3 reads CASSLDSLVRNSPLHF. The CDR3 nucleotides read TGCGCCAGCAGCCTGGACAGCTTGGTGCGTAATTCACCCCTCCACTTT. The chain links TRBV5-1 to TRBJ1-6, with D possibly TRBD1 on 6 matching bases. Germline V gives CDR1 SGHRS, CDR2 YFSETQ. CDR3 size: 16 residues. Trimming removed 4 bases at V and 6 bases at J, with 17 bases between.

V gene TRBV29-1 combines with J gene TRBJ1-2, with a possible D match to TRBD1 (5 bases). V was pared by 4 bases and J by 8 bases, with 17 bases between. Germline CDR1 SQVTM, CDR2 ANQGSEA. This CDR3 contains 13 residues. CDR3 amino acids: CSVGRGTQEGYTF. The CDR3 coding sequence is TGCAGCGTTGGGCGTGGGACTCAAGAGGGCTACACCTTC.

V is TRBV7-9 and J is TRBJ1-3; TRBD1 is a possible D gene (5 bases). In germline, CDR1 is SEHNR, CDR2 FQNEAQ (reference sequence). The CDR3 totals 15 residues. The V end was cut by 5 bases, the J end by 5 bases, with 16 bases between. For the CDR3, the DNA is TGTGCCAGCAGCCCAGGGCCAAGGGTCAGAAACACCATATATTTT. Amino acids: CASSPGPRVRNTIYF.

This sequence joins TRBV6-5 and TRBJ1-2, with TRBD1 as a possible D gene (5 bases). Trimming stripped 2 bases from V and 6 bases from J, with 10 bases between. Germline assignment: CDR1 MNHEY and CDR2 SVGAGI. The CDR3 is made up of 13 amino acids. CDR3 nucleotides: TGTGCCAGCAGTTACAGCAGGGAGGATGGCTACACCTTC. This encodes CASSYSREDGYTF.

The CDR3: CASSPSPGEGETQYF. The CDR3 DNA follows: TGCGCCAGCAGCCCCAGTCCAGGGGAAGGAGAGACCCAGTACTTC. The chain couples TRBV4-1 to TRBJ2-5; a weak D match, TRBD1 (6 bases). V was cut by 4 bases and J by 4 bases, with 16 bases left in between. The CDR3 spans 15 residues. The germline CDR1 and CDR2 sequences are MGHRA and YSYEKL.

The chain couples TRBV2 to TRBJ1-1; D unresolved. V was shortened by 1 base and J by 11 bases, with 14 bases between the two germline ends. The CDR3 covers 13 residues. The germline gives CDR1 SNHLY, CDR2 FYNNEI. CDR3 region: CASSEVEGGAAFF. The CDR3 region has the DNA TGTGCCAGCAGTGAAGTCGAGGGCGGAGCGGCTTTCTTT.

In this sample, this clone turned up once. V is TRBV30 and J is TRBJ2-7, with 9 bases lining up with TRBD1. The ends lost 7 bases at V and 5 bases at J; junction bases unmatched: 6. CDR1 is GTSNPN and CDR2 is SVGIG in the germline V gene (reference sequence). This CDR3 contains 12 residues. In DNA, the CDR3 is TGTGCCTTCGGGACAGGGACCCACGAGCAGTACTTC. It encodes CAFGTGTHEQYF.

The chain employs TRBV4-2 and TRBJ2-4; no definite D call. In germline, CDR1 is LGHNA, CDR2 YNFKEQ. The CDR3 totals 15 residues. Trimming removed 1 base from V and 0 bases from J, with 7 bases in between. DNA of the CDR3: TGTGCCAGCAGCCAAGTTTTGGCAGCCAAAAACATTCAGTACTTC. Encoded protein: CASSQVLAAKNIQYF.

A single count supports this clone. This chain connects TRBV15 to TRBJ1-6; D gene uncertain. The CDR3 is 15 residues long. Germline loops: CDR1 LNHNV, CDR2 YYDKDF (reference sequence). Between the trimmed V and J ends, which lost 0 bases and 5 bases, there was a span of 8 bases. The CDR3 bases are TGTGCCACCAGCAGAGACAGAATCCATAATTCACCCCTCCACTTT. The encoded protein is CATSRDRIHNSPLHF.

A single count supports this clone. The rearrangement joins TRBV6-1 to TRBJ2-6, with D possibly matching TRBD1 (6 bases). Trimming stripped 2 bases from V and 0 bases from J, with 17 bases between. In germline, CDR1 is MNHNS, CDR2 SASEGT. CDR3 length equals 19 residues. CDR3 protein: CASSEMSQGLLSGANVLTF. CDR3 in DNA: TGTGCCAGCAGTGAAATGTCGCAGGGGCTCCTCTCTGGGGCCAACGTCCTGACTTTC.

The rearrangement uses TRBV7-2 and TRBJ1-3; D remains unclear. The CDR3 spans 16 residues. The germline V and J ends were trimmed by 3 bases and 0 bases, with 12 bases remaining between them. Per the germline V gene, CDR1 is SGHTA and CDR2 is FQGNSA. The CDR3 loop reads CASSLSGSPSGNTIYF. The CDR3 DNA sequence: TGTGCCAGCAGCTTGTCGGGTAGCCCCTCTGGAAACACCATATATTTT. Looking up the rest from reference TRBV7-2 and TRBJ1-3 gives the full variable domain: GAGVSQSPSNKVTEKGKDVELRCDPISGHTALYWYRQSLGQGLEFLIYFQGNSAPDKSGLPSDRFSAERTGGSVSTLTIQRTQQEDSAVYLCASSLSGSPSGNTIYFGEGSWLTVV.

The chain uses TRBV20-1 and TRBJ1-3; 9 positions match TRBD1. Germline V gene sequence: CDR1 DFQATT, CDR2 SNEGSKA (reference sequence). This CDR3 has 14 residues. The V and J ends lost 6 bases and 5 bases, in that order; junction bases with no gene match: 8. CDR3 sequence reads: CSASPGQGRNTIYF. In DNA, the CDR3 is TGCAGTGCCAGTCCGGGACAGGGTCGAAACACCATATATTTT.

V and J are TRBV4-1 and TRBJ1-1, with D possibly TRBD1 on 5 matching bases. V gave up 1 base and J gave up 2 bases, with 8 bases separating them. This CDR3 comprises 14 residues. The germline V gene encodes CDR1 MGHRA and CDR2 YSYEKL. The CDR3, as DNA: TGCGCCAGCAGCCAAGCTGACAGTAACACTGAAGCTTTCTTT. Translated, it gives CASSQADSNTEAFF.

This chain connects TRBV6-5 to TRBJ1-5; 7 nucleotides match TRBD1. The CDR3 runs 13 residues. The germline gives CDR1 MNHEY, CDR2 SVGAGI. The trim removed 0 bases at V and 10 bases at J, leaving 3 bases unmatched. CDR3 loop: CASSYSRQGPQHF. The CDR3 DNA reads TGTGCCAGCAGTTACTCCAGACAGGGACCCCAGCATTTT.

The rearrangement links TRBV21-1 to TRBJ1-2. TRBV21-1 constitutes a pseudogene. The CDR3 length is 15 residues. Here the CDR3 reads CASKQINPENYGYTF. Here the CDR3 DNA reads TGTGCCAGCAAGCAAATTAACCCCGAGAACTATGGCTACACCTTC.

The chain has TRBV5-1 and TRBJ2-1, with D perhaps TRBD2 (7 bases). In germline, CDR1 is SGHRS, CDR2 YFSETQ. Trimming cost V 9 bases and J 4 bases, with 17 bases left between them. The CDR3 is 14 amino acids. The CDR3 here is CATTEGGVYNEQFF. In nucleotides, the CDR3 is TGCGCCACCACGGAGGGGGGGGTTTACAATGAGCAGTTCTTC.

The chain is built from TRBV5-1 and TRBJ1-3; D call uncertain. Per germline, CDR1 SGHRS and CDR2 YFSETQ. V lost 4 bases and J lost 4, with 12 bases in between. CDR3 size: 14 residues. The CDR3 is CASSPRGGGNTIYF. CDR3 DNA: TGCGCCAGCAGCCCCCGCGGAGGGGGAAACACCATATATTTT.

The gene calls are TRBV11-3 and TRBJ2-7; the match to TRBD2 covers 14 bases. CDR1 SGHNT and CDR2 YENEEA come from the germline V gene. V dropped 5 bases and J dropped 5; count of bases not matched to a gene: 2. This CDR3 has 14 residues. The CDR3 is CASSLGLAGDEQYF. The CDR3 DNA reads TGTGCCAGCAGCCTGGGACTAGCGGGGGACGAGCAGTACTTC.

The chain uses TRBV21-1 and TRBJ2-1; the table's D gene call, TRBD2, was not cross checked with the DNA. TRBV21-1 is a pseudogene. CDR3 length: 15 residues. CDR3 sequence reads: CASRTRGGVDNEQFF. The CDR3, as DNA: TGTGCCAGCAGGACCCGGGGGGGCGTCGACAATGAGCAGTTCTTC.

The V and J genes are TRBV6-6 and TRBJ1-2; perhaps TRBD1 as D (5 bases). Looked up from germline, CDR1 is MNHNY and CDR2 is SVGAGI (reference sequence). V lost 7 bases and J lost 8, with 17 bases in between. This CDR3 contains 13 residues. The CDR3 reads CASTDRGGLGYTF. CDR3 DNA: TGTGCCAGCACCGACCGGGGGGGATTGGGCTACACCTTC.